Below, 20 T cell receptor beta chains from the same sample are listed, as sequenced in a study of CD8 T cells in Susac syndrome. With random hexamers, roughly 0.45 to 1 ug RNA was reverse transcribed. TCRdb fed the immunoSEQ multiplex PCR reads into MiXCR, producing one record per CDR3 protein. This table has about 200,000 distinct CDR3 sequences, around 95% appearing once. The source material was CD4+ T cells from PBMCs. The receptors were sampled from a human donor in good health.

The CDR3 nucleotides read TGTGCCAGCAGTCTGGGACAGGACCATCAGCCCCAGCATTTT. It specifies CASSLGQDHQPQHF. The J gene is TRBJ1-5, the V gene TRBV6-6, with 8 bases aligning to TRBD1. Germline-derived CDR1 and CDR2 are MNHNY and SVGAGI (reference sequence). J was trimmed by 5 bases and V by 5 bases; bases with no gene match: 5. The CDR3 runs to 14 residues.

The gene calls are TRBV7-9 and TRBJ2-1; D might be TRBD2 (6 bases). Per germline, CDR1 SEHNR and CDR2 FQNEAQ (reference sequence). The CDR3 covers 15 residues. Trimming removed 6 bases at V and 6 bases at J, with 18 bases between. The CDR3 here is CASRRPGSGRNEQFF. As DNA, the CDR3 is TGTGCCAGCAGACGTCCCGGGAGCGGACGCAATGAGCAGTTCTTC.

CDR3 protein: CSASAQGAFKNIQYF. The DNA for the CDR3 is TGCAGTGCTAGTGCACAGGGGGCGTTTAAAAACATTCAGTACTTC. The chain carries TRBV20-1 and TRBJ2-4, with TRBD1 matching over 9 bases. Germline V gene sequence: CDR1 DFQATT, CDR2 SNEGSKA (reference sequence). CDR3 length: 15 amino acids. Trimming removed 3 bases from V and 4 bases from J; junction bases left unmatched: 7.

The genes are TRBV6-6 and TRBJ2-1; TRBD2 matches at 8 bases. The J segment lost 8 bases and the V segment lost 10 bases, leaving 13 bases of the junction unmatched. CDR1 is MNHNY, CDR2 SVGAGI, per germline (reference sequence). The CDR3 runs to 14 residues. CDR3 in amino acids: CATPSGTSGDEQFF. The CDR3 nucleotides read TGTGCCACTCCTTCCGGGACTAGTGGGGATGAGCAGTTCTTC.

CDR3 in DNA: TGCAGTGCTAGGAGGGGACCTGGCGGCAATGAAAAACTGTTTTTT. Amino acids: CSARRGPGGNEKLFF. The V call is TRBV20-1, the J call TRBJ1-4, with TRBD1 as a possible D gene (5 bases). The CDR3 contains 15 residues. The germline CDR1 and CDR2 sequences are DFQATT and SNEGSKA (reference sequence). Trimming pared 3 bases from V and 5 bases from J, leaving 16 bases between.

The V call is TRBV5-1, the J call TRBJ2-3, with a tentative D call TRBD2 (6 bases). Trimming left V 1 base short and J 1 base short, with 10 bases between. This CDR3 region has 15 residues. Germline V gene lookup returns CDR1 SGHRS and CDR2 YFSETQ. The CDR3 is CASSLREDRTDTQYF. The CDR3 nucleotides read TGCGCCAGCAGCTTGAGGGAGGACCGCACAGATACGCAGTATTTT.

This chain uses TRBV30 with TRBJ1-1; D is unclear. Trimming pared 2 bases from V and 4 bases from J, leaving 8 bases between. The germline V gene has CDR1 GTSNPN and CDR2 SVGIG (reference sequence). CDR3 length equals 12 residues. CDR3 in DNA: TGTGCCTGGAGTCCATGGCGCACTGAAGCTTTCTTT. Translating gives CAWSPWRTEAFF.

CDR3 bases: TGCAGTGCGGCGCTAGCGGGAGGGTGGAGTGAGCAGTTCTTC. This encodes CSAALAGGWSEQFF. This rearrangement joins TRBV20-1 to TRBJ2-1; 12 bases align to TRBD2. The germline V gene encodes CDR1 DFQATT and CDR2 SNEGSKA (reference sequence). V was pared by 6 bases and J by 9 bases, with 9 bases of the junction left unmatched. CDR3 length: 14 amino acids.

The J gene is TRBJ2-5, the V gene TRBV9; D perhaps matches TRBD2 (5 bases). This CDR3 comprises 14 residues. Per germline, CDR1 SGDLS and CDR2 YYNGEE. V shed 1 base and J shed 5 bases, with 12 bases lying between them. CDR3 nucleotides: TGTGCCAGCAGCGTAAGTCCCGGGATGGAGACCCAGTACTTC. Translated, it gives CASSVSPGMETQYF.

The chain couples TRBV12-3 or TRBV12-4 to TRBJ1-5; TRBD1 might be the D (6 bases). The V and J ends lost 5 bases and 6 bases respectively, with 14 bases between them. The CDR3 covers 14 residues. CDR3 bases: TGTGCCAGCAGTAACAGGGTTCAGGGTCAGCCCCAGCATTTT. Its protein product is CASSNRVQGQPQHF.

This rearrangement joins TRBV24-1 to TRBJ2-1; D not certain. There are 10 residues in the CDR3. In germline, CDR1 is KGHDR, CDR2 SFDVKD. V was pared by 9 bases and J by 5 bases, with 4 bases between. This chain's CDR3 is CATADNEQFF. As DNA, the CDR3 is TGTGCCACCGCAGACAATGAGCAGTTCTTC.

This chain's CDR3 is CSATGGLEKLFF. Here the CDR3 DNA reads TGCAGTGCTACCGGAGGGTTGGAAAAACTGTTTTTT. V and J are TRBV20-1 and TRBJ1-4; D is uncertain. The CDR3 has 12 residues. Germline values: CDR1 DFQATT, CDR2 SNEGSKA (reference sequence). Deletions cut 4 bases from V and 8 bases from J, with 11 bases between.

J is TRBJ2-6 and V is TRBV9; D uncertain. From germline, CDR1 is SGDLS and CDR2 YYNGEE. The CDR3 length is 17 residues. V lost 2 bases and J lost 0, with 12 bases in between. In DNA, the CDR3 is TGTGCCAGCAGCGTGAGACACACGAGCTCTGGGGCCAACGTCCTGACTTTC. This codes for CASSVRHTSSGANVLTF.

The gene calls are TRBV7-6 and TRBJ2-2, with D possibly matching TRBD1 (5 bases). Germline V gene sequence: CDR1 SGHVS, CDR2 FNYEAQ. V was pared by 5 bases and J by 6 bases, with 10 bases between. The CDR3 covers 13 residues. The CDR3 DNA reads as TGTGCCAGCAGCGCGACAGTGGCCGGGGAGCTGTTTTTT. Its protein is CASSATVAGELFF.

J is TRBJ2-1 and V is TRBV27; D is possibly TRBD2 (6 bases). V lost 6 bases and J 4 bases, leaving 34 bases between the germline ends. From germline, CDR1 is MNHEY and CDR2 SMNVEV (reference sequence). The CDR3 consists of 21 residues. CDR3 nucleotide sequence: TGTGCCAGCAGCTTAGAGTTAGCGGAGGAAAGAGGGAGACCTACTTACAATGAGCAGTTCTTC. Translation: CASSLELAEERGRPTYNEQFF.

This rearrangement joins TRBV12-3 or TRBV12-4 to TRBJ2-7, with TRBD1 matching 7 bases. The CDR3 loop spans 14 amino acids. Unmatched junction bases numbered 8, after V lost 6 bases and J lost 3 bases. The CDR3 nucleotides read TGTGCCAGCAGGACGGACAGGCCCTACTACGAGCAGTACTTC. It codes for CASRTDRPYYEQYF.

The chain carries TRBV5-1 and TRBJ1-2; 7 bases align to TRBD1. The CDR3 covers 15 residues. V was clipped by 4 bases and J by 3 bases; unmatched bases: 9. The V gene's germline CDR1 is SGHRS and CDR2 YFSETQ. The DNA for the CDR3 is TGCGCCAGCAGCCTAAGGGACAGCCCGTACTATGGCTACACCTTC. Translating gives CASSLRDSPYYGYTF.

CDR3 sequence (DNA): TGCAGCGGCTGCTCAGGGGATACGAACACTGAAGCTTTCTTT. Encoded protein: CSGCSGDTNTEAFF. The gene calls are TRBV29-1 and TRBJ1-1; possibly TRBD1 for D (6 bases). The CDR3 runs to 14 residues. V was shortened by 7 bases and J by 1 base, with 16 bases between the two germline ends. Germline V lookup: CDR1 SQVTM, CDR2 ANQGSEA.

In DNA form, the CDR3 reads TGCAGCGTCGCCGTACAGGGCCCTAAAGAGACCCAGTACTTC. Translating it yields CSVAVQGPKETQYF. The rearrangement joins TRBV29-1 to TRBJ2-5; weak D call: TRBD1 (6 bases). Trimming removed 6 bases from V and 3 bases from J, with 17 bases in between. Per the germline V gene, CDR1 is SQVTM and CDR2 is ANQGSEA. This CDR3 spans 14 amino acids. The variable domain in full, completed from reference TRBV29-1 and TRBJ2-5, reads SAVISQKPSRDICQRGTSLTIQCQVDSQVTMMFWYRQQPGQSLTLIATANQGSEATYESGFVIDKFPISRPNLTFSTLTVSNMSPEDSSIYLCSVAVQGPKETQYFGPGTRLLVL.

V and J are TRBV6-1 and TRBJ2-5, with TRBD2 identical over 10 bases. The CDR3 is 18 amino acids. The junction had 17 bases not matched to a gene; V was cut back by 6 bases and J by 4 bases. Germline V gene data show CDR1 as MNHNS and CDR2 as SASEGT. CDR3 DNA: TGTGCCAGCAGCAACGGGGGGGCAAGCGGGAGGGTTGGAGAGACCCAGTACTTC. As protein: CASSNGGASGRVGETQYF.